Shown below are 19 T cell receptor beta chains from a single sample sequenced in a study of PD-L1 blockade in urothelial cancer. Profiled with immunoSEQ multiplex PCR; TCRdb holds only in-frame clones, not every one. The sample records approximately 51,000 clones, about 86% being singletons. The time point: pretreatment peripheral blood. The specimen was PBMCs, collected around atezolizumab (anti-PD-L1) treatment. The receptors originated from a man between 60 and 70 years old with urothelial cancer.

The J gene is TRBJ1-4, the V gene TRBV7-2; D is possibly TRBD1 (5 bases). CDR1 SGHTA and CDR2 FQGNSA come from the germline V gene. Trimming removed 5 bases from V and 12 bases from J, with 13 bases in between. The CDR3 has 12 amino acids. The CDR3 nucleotides read TGTGCCAGCAGCCCAACGGGCAGGGAACTGTTTTTT. It translates to CASSPTGRELFF.

V usage is TRBV28 and J usage is TRBJ1-1, with 8 bases matching TRBD1. Trimming removed 3 bases from V and 0 bases from J; junction bases left unmatched: 3. CDR1 and CDR2 from the germline V gene are MDHEN and SYDVKM. This CDR3 has 15 amino acids. The CDR3 loop reads CASSLDRVMNTEAFF. In nucleotides, the CDR3 is TGTGCCAGCAGTTTGGACAGGGTGATGAACACTGAAGCTTTCTTT.

The chain joins TRBV10-3 to TRBJ2-5; the D gene is possibly TRBD2 (6 bases). The V end lost 3 bases, the J end lost 10 bases, and 18 bases lay between the germline ends. The CDR3 covers 14 residues. Per germline, CDR1 ENHRY and CDR2 SYGVKD. The CDR3, as DNA: TGTGCCATCAGTGAAACCGCGGGGTCCGTAGGCCAGTACTTC. It translates to CAISETAGSVGQYF.

The chain is built from TRBV19 and TRBJ1-1; 7 nucleotides agree with TRBD1. Trimming took 8 bases from V and 3 from J; bases not matched to a gene: 6. Germline-derived CDR1 and CDR2 are LNHDA and SQIVND (reference sequence). CDR3 length: 13 residues. The CDR3 DNA reads as TGTGCCAGTCTCGACAGGGACCACACTGAAGCTTTCTTT. Its translation is CASLDRDHTEAFF.

The chain is built from TRBV7-9 and TRBJ2-1; 10 bases align to TRBD2. V shed 2 bases and J 4 bases; nucleotides not matched to a gene: 8. This CDR3 spans 17 amino acids. Germline CDR1 reads SEHNR; CDR2 reads FQNEAQ (reference sequence). The CDR3 DNA sequence: TGTGCCAGCAGCTTATCCACTAGCGGGACCTTATACAATGAGCAGTTCTTC. This codes for CASSLSTSGTLYNEQFF.

A remark on this clone: The sample contains more than one DNA sequence encoding this CDR3. The chain carries TRBV9 and TRBJ2-5; unclear D gene. There are 13 residues in the CDR3. Trimming left V 0 bases short and J 5 bases short, with 8 bases between. CDR1 SGDLS and CDR2 YYNGEE come from the germline V gene. CDR3 sequence reads: CASSVGLQETQYF. CDR3 DNA: TGTGCCAGCAGCGTAGGGCTCCAGGAGACCCAGTACTTC.

The chain joins TRBV11-2 to TRBJ2-1, with TRBD2 matching 8 bases. Looked up from germline, CDR1 is SGHAT and CDR2 is FQNNGV. The CDR3 sequence is 14 residues long. J lost 8 bases, V lost 5 bases, and 8 bases had no gene match. CDR3 protein: CASSIGAGGYEQFF. In DNA, the CDR3 is TGTGCCAGCAGCATCGGGGCGGGAGGATATGAGCAGTTCTTC.

This chain connects TRBV28 to TRBJ1-1; 8 bases are shared with TRBD1. There are 14 residues in the CDR3. V trimming: 8 bases; J trimming: 1 base; junction bases outside the gene matches: 6. Germline assignment: CDR1 MDHEN and CDR2 SYDVKM. CDR3 sequence: CASFVQGANTEAFF. The CDR3, as DNA: TGTGCCAGCTTTGTTCAGGGGGCGAACACTGAAGCTTTCTTT.

The chain carries TRBV7-2 and TRBJ2-1; 8 nucleotides align to TRBD1. Germline-derived CDR1 and CDR2 are SGHTA and FQGNSA. The J segment lost 8 bases and the V segment lost 6 bases, leaving 6 bases of the junction unmatched. The CDR3 covers 13 residues. The CDR3 loop reads CASRRQGWDEQFF. The CDR3 nucleotides read TGTGCCAGCAGGCGACAGGGGTGGGATGAGCAGTTCTTC.

This clone occurred once. This chain links TRBV7-2 with TRBJ2-5, with 7 bases fitting TRBD1. This CDR3 has 14 amino acids. The J segment lost 7 bases and the V segment lost 4 bases, leaving 9 bases of the junction unmatched. Germline-derived CDR1 and CDR2 are SGHTA and FQGNSA. The CDR3 DNA sequence: TGTGCCAGCAGCTCCACAGGGGCGGGCGGGACCCAGTACTTC. The encoded protein is CASSSTGAGGTQYF. The full variable domain, rest sourced from reference TRBV7-2 and TRBJ2-5, is GAGVSQSPSNKVTEKGKDVELRCDPISGHTALYWYRQSLGQGLEFLIYFQGNSAPDKSGLPSDRFSAERTGGSVSTLTIQRTQQEDSAVYLCASSSTGAGGTQYFGPGTRLLVL.

The rearrangement links TRBV27 to TRBJ1-1; 8 positions agree with TRBD1. J was trimmed by 0 bases and V by 11 bases; bases with no gene match: 5. Germline CDR1 is MNHEY and CDR2 is SMNVEV (reference sequence). The CDR3 contains 13 residues. CDR3 region: CAARQGMNTEAFF. The CDR3 coding sequence is TGTGCCGCCCGACAGGGGATGAACACTGAAGCTTTCTTT.

The chain couples TRBV9 to TRBJ2-1; 10 positions match TRBD2. After removal of 2 bases from V and 1 base from J, the junction contained 0 bases not matched to a gene. The CDR3 runs 15 residues. The V gene's germline CDR1 is SGDLS and CDR2 YYNGEE. The CDR3 DNA reads TGTGCCAGCAGCGTTAGCGGGAGGTCCTACAATGAGCAGTTCTTC. It specifies CASSVSGRSYNEQFF. Variable domain in full (rest from reference TRBV9 and TRBJ2-1): DSGVTQTPKHLITATGQRVTLRCSPRSGDLSVYWYQQSLDQGLQFLIQYYNGEERAKGNILERFSAQQFPDLHSELNLSSLELGDSALYFCASSVSGRSYNEQFFGPGTRLTVL.

This clone appeared once. The J gene is TRBJ1-6, the V gene TRBV6-5; 7 nucleotides line up with TRBD1. Trimming took 4 bases from V and 4 from J; bases not matched to a gene: 7. CDR3 length: 16 residues. CDR1 is MNHEY, CDR2 SVGAGI, per germline. This CDR3 is CASSFEGTAYNSPLHF. The DNA of the CDR3 is TGTGCCAGCAGTTTTGAAGGGACAGCTTATAATTCACCCCTCCACTTT.

V usage is TRBV5-5 and J usage is TRBJ1-4; TRBD1 matches 8 bases. The V and J ends lost 4 bases and 4 bases, in that order; junction bases with no gene match: 6. Germline values: CDR1 SGHKS, CDR2 YYEKEE (reference sequence). This CDR3 region has 15 residues. The CDR3 reads CASSDRGSLNEKLFF. The CDR3 DNA follows: TGTGCCAGCAGCGACAGGGGTTCTCTTAATGAAAAACTGTTTTTT. The whole variable domain, filled in from reference TRBV5-5 and TRBJ1-4, reads DAGVTQSPTHLIKTRGQQVTLRCSPISGHKSVSWYQQVLGQGPQFIFQYYEKEERGRGNFPDRFSARQFPNYSSELNVNALLLGDSALYLCASSDRGSLNEKLFFGSGTQLSVL.

The chain links TRBV6-5 to TRBJ2-1, with no clear D. Germline assignment: CDR1 MNHEY and CDR2 SVGAGI. V lost 3 bases and J lost 10, with 10 bases in between. The CDR3 length is 12 residues. Here the CDR3 DNA reads TGTGCCAGCAGTTATCCCTCCCGGGAGCAGTTCTTC. It encodes CASSYPSREQFF.

This chain uses TRBV7-2 with TRBJ2-1; TRBD2 is a possible D gene (6 bases). The CDR3 runs to 15 residues. Per the germline V gene, CDR1 is SGHTA and CDR2 is FQGNSA. V lost 3 bases and J 1 base, leaving 10 bases between the germline ends. The CDR3 DNA follows: TGTGCCAGCAGCTTTGCCGGGGGATCCTACAATGAGCAGTTCTTC. Translating it yields CASSFAGGSYNEQFF.

The chain uses TRBV29-1 and TRBJ2-2; 13 positions match TRBD2. The CDR3 consists of 17 residues. V lost 7 bases and J lost 5; bases outside the gene matches: 13. Germline V gene sequence: CDR1 SQVTM, CDR2 ANQGSEA. This chain's CDR3 is CSAATGLAGARTGELFF. In nucleotides, the CDR3 is TGCAGCGCCGCCACTGGACTAGCGGGAGCGCGAACCGGGGAGCTGTTTTTT.

V gene TRBV18 combines with J gene TRBJ2-7; no clear D gene. The CDR3 contains 15 residues. The V and J ends lost 2 bases and 6 bases respectively, with 17 bases between them. Germline V gene sequence: CDR1 KGHSH, CDR2 LQKENI. The CDR3 DNA follows: TGTGCCAGCTCACCAGCGACTCTACGACTCGGCGAGCAGTACTTC. Its protein is CASSPATLRLGEQYF.

The V and J genes are TRBV11-3 and TRBJ2-1; 14 positions agree with TRBD2. The V segment lost 5 bases and the J segment 5 bases; nucleotides outside the gene matches: 2. The CDR3 contains 15 residues. In germline, CDR1 is SGHNT, CDR2 YENEEA. CDR3 loop: CASSRGLAGDNEQFF. In DNA, the CDR3 is TGTGCCAGCAGCCGGGGACTAGCGGGGGACAATGAGCAGTTCTTC.